Listed here are 25 T cell receptor beta chains from one sample, sequenced in a study of T cells in localized non-small cell lung cancer. Repertoires were generated with immunoSEQ multiplex PCR, while TCRdb's copy carries only in-frame clones and drops some. The table shows roughly 3,600 clones, with roughly 22% occurring only once. The sequencing here drew on lung tumor tissue, taken before any cancer treatment. The receptors originated from a man between 18 and 50 years old with stage II lung adenocarcinoma.

The V call is TRBV29-1, the J call TRBJ2-5; D perhaps matches TRBD1 (5 bases). Germline V gene data show CDR1 as SQVTM and CDR2 as ANQGSEA. V gave up 0 bases and J gave up 7 bases, with 15 bases separating them. This CDR3 contains 14 residues. The CDR3 region is CSVEDPHRTVTQYF. In nucleotides, the CDR3 is TGCAGCGTTGAAGATCCCCACAGGACGGTGACCCAGTACTTC. Drawing the rest from reference TRBV29-1 and TRBJ2-5, the complete variable domain is SAVISQKPSRDICQRGTSLTIQCQVDSQVTMMFWYRQQPGQSLTLIATANQGSEATYESGFVIDKFPISRPNLTFSTLTVSNMSPEDSSIYLCSVEDPHRTVTQYFGPGTRLLVL.

Only a few counts were recorded for this clone. This chain connects TRBV18 to TRBJ1-1, with D possibly being TRBD1 (5 bases). Germline CDR1 is KGHSH and CDR2 is LQKENI. The CDR3 has 15 residues. The V end was cut by 2 bases, the J end by 3 bases, with 13 bases between. The chain's CDR3 is CASSPGIGADTEAFF. DNA of the CDR3: TGTGCCAGCTCACCAGGTATAGGGGCCGACACTGAAGCTTTCTTT. The complete variable domain, with remaining parts taken from reference TRBV18 and TRBJ1-1, reads NAGVMQNPRHLVRRRGQEARLRCSPMKGHSHVYWYRQLPEEGLKFMVYLQKENIIDESGMPKERFSAEFPKEGPSILRIQQVVRGDSAAYFCASSPGIGADTEAFFGQGTRLTVV.

By share, this clone counts as medium-sized (0.01 to 0.1%). This rearrangement joins TRBV11-3 to TRBJ2-5; 11 bases agree with TRBD2. V gave up 0 bases and J gave up 8 bases; unmatched junction bases: 14. This CDR3 contains 18 residues. Per the germline V gene, CDR1 is SGHNT and CDR2 is YENEEA. CDR3 amino acids: CASSLEPTSGASGGTQYF. The CDR3 region has the DNA TGTGCCAGCAGCTTAGAACCGACTAGCGGGGCCTCCGGTGGAACCCAGTACTTC. Full variable domain (outside the CDR3, taken from reference TRBV11-3 and TRBJ2-5): EAGVVQSPRYKIIEKKQPVAFWCNPISGHNTLYWYLQNLGQGPELLIRYENEEAVDDSQLPKDRFSAERLKGVDSTLKIQPAELGDSAVYLCASSLEPTSGASGGTQYFGPGTRLLVL.

This clone was picked up a small number of times. The V and J genes are TRBV6-8 and TRBJ2-7; TRBD1 is a possible D gene (7 bases). Trimming stripped 6 bases from V and 4 bases from J, with 16 bases between. The germline gives CDR1 MNHGY, CDR2 SAAAGT. The CDR3 is made up of 14 amino acids. CDR3 region: CASRRDSGGYEQYF. CDR3 coding DNA: TGTGCCAGCAGAAGGGACTCAGGGGGATACGAGCAGTACTTC.

This clone was detected only a few times. The V call is TRBV5-8, the J call TRBJ2-2; weak D call: TRBD1 (5 bases). Per germline, CDR1 SGHTS and CDR2 YDEGEE. Trimming removed 4 bases from V and 3 bases from J, with 7 bases in between. The CDR3 contains 13 residues. CDR3 sequence: CASSQGDTGELFF. The CDR3 bases are TGTGCCAGCAGCCAAGGGGACACCGGGGAGCTGTTTTTT.

The rearrangement uses TRBV6-8 and TRBJ2-7; D may be TRBD1 (5 bases). This CDR3 spans 12 amino acids. The V end was cut by 5 bases, the J end by 9 bases, with 14 bases between. The germline CDR1 and CDR2 sequences are MNHGY and SAAAGT. The CDR3 coding sequence is TGTGCCAGCAGTCCGGGTCAGGGTAGGCAGTACTTC. Its translation is CASSPGQGRQYF.

This clone has only a few counts. J is TRBJ1-1 and V is TRBV6-8; a possible D gene is TRBD1 (6 bases). Trimming pared 5 bases from V and 1 base from J, leaving 14 bases between. Germline-derived CDR1 and CDR2 are MNHGY and SAAAGT. This CDR3 spans 15 amino acids. The CDR3 bases are TGTGCCAGCAGTCCCCGGGGCAGGGGGAACACTGAAGCTTTCTTT. Translated, it gives CASSPRGRGNTEAFF.

This clone came up a few times. This sequence joins TRBV30 and TRBJ1-1, with 7 bases aligning to TRBD1. Germline CDR1 is GTSNPN and CDR2 is SVGIG (reference sequence). The CDR3 length is 11 residues. J gave up 7 bases and V 4 bases, and 3 bases lay outside the gene matches. This CDR3 is CAWKTGREAFF. The DNA of the CDR3 is TGTGCCTGGAAGACAGGGCGTGAAGCTTTCTTT.

The chain has TRBV6-8 and TRBJ2-1; 7 nucleotides line up with TRBD1. Germline V gene lookup returns CDR1 MNHGY and CDR2 SAAAGT. The junction had 10 bases not matched to a gene; V was cut back by 6 bases and J by 8 bases. This CDR3 region has 14 residues. CDR3 loop: CASSPGTELHEQFF. DNA of the CDR3: TGTGCCAGCAGCCCCGGGACAGAGCTACATGAGCAGTTCTTC.

In this sample, this clone is medium-sized. This chain joins TRBV9 and TRBJ2-5, with 10 positions matching TRBD1. This CDR3 spans 14 amino acids. Germline V gene data show CDR1 as SGDLS and CDR2 as YYNGEE. Unmatched junction bases numbered 10, after V lost 5 bases and J lost 9 bases. CDR3 region: CASSGPGTGAPQYF. The CDR3 DNA reads TGTGCCAGCAGTGGTCCCGGGACAGGGGCCCCCCAGTACTTC.

The rearrangement links TRBV11-3 to TRBJ1-1; no clear D gene. The CDR3 spans 14 residues. Germline CDR1 SGHNT, CDR2 YENEEA. V was clipped by 5 bases and J by 3 bases, with 13 bases between them. CDR3 amino acids: CASSRVWGDTEAFF. Written as DNA, the CDR3 is TGTGCCAGCAGCCGTGTCTGGGGAGACACTGAAGCTTTCTTT.

This chain uses TRBV10-2 with TRBJ2-3, with TRBD2 matching 9 bases. Germline CDR1 is WSHSY and CDR2 is SAAADI. The trim removed 4 bases at V and 0 bases at J, leaving 8 bases unmatched. The CDR3 totals 17 residues. DNA for the CDR3: TGCGCCAGCAGTGGATCAGGCGGGGGGGCCAGCACAGATACGCAGTATTTT. Translating it yields CASSGSGGGASTDTQYF.

The sample holds a few counts of this clone. The chain links TRBV28 to TRBJ1-6, with 8 bases lining up with TRBD1. The V gene's germline CDR1 is MDHEN and CDR2 SYDVKM. This CDR3 contains 14 residues. V lost 6 bases to trimming and J lost 11 bases; unmatched junction nucleotides: 9. The CDR3 DNA reads as TGTGCCAGCAGCCCTGGACAGGGCTTTCCACCCCTCCACTTT. Its translation is CASSPGQGFPPLHF.

Worth noting for this clone: The same CDR3 can be traced to other DNA sequences in this sample. This chain uses TRBV19 with TRBJ2-3; 11 bases are shared with TRBD1. This CDR3 has 14 amino acids. Germline V CDR1 and CDR2: LNHDA, SQIVND (reference sequence). The V gene end was trimmed by 8 bases and the J gene end by 3 bases; junction bases not matched to a gene: 4. The CDR3 nucleotides read TGTGCCAGTTCGGACAGGGGGCAGACAGATACGCAGTATTTT. This sequence encodes CASSDRGQTDTQYF.

This chain joins TRBV30 and TRBJ2-7, with D perhaps TRBD2 (5 bases). The CDR3 length is 12 residues. Germline assignment: CDR1 GTSNPN and CDR2 SVGIG (reference sequence). Trimming stripped 4 bases from V and 6 bases from J, with 13 bases between. CDR3 DNA sequence: TGTGCCTGGACGAAGGCCCGGGGCGAGCAGTACTTC. Translating gives CAWTKARGEQYF.

The chain recombines TRBV30 with TRBJ1-2; D unresolved. The germline V and J ends were trimmed by 4 bases and 4 bases, with 16 bases remaining between them. Germline V gene data show CDR1 as GTSNPN and CDR2 as SVGIG (reference sequence). The CDR3 spans 14 residues. The CDR3 here is CAWTLTGVLYGYTF. CDR3 coding DNA: TGTGCCTGGACATTAACCGGGGTCCTCTATGGCTACACCTTC.

This rearrangement joins TRBV28 to TRBJ1-5; D is possibly TRBD1 (5 bases). The CDR3 loop spans 15 amino acids. The germline CDR1 and CDR2 sequences are MDHEN and SYDVKM. The V and J ends lost 6 bases and 11 bases respectively, with 23 bases between them. CDR3 DNA: TGTGCCAGCAGCCAGGGAAATCAGGGTCCTATCGCCCAGCATTTT. Protein: CASSQGNQGPIAQHF.

The V and J genes are TRBV28 and TRBJ2-2; TRBD1 might be the D (5 bases). This CDR3 comprises 14 residues. Trimming shortened V by 3 bases and J by 4 bases, and 9 bases separated the two germline ends. Germline V gene lookup returns CDR1 MDHEN and CDR2 SYDVKM. This CDR3 reads CASSFPGPTGELFF. DNA of the CDR3: TGTGCCAGCAGTTTTCCAGGGCCCACCGGGGAGCTGTTTTTT.

This clone was seen a handful of times. This chain joins TRBV28 and TRBJ1-1; 8 bases match TRBD1. The germline gives CDR1 MDHEN, CDR2 SYDVKM. V trimming: 6 bases; J trimming: 6 bases; junction bases outside the gene matches: 12. The CDR3 spans 15 residues. The chain's CDR3 is CASRIPGQDYAEAFF. In DNA, the CDR3 is TGTGCCAGCAGAATCCCGGGACAGGACTATGCTGAAGCTTTCTTT.

Sample share makes this clone medium-sized. The V and J genes are TRBV11-3 and TRBJ1-6; no definite D call. Looked up from germline, CDR1 is SGHNT and CDR2 is YENEEA. The V end was cut by 0 bases, the J end by 4 bases, with 4 bases between. CDR3 length: 14 residues. CDR3 nucleotides: TGTGCCAGCAGCTTAGAACAGTATAATTCACCCCTCCACTTT. Translated: CASSLEQYNSPLHF.

The V call is TRBV19, the J call TRBJ1-4; 9 nucleotides agree with TRBD1. The CDR3 is made up of 14 amino acids. With V trimmed by 6 bases and J by 6 bases, 5 bases remained unmatched. The V gene's germline CDR1 is LNHDA and CDR2 SQIVND (reference sequence). The CDR3 DNA is TGTGCCAGTAGCAGCACAGGGGGCCATGAAAAACTGTTTTTT. Translation: CASSSTGGHEKLFF.

The rearrangement links TRBV18 to TRBJ2-7; perhaps TRBD1 as D (5 bases). CDR3 length: 13 amino acids. The germline V gene has CDR1 KGHSH and CDR2 LQKENI. V was shortened by 6 bases and J by 5 bases, with 14 bases between the two germline ends. CDR3 DNA: TGTGCCAGCTCGGGCAGGGCCATCAACGAGCAGTACTTC. Translating gives CASSGRAINEQYF.

The rearrangement joins TRBV28 to TRBJ1-2; the match to TRBD1 covers 7 bases. CDR1 MDHEN and CDR2 SYDVKM come from the germline V gene. Unmatched junction bases numbered 8, after V lost 5 bases and J lost 8 bases. The CDR3 is 13 amino acids. The CDR3 bases are TGTGCCAGCAGTACCCAGGGGGGGACGGGCTACACCTTC. This codes for CASSTQGGTGYTF.

V is TRBV28 and J is TRBJ2-6, with D hard to call. CDR3 size: 14 residues. CDR1 MDHEN and CDR2 SYDVKM come from the germline V gene. The V and J ends lost 6 bases and 4 bases respectively, with 10 bases between them. CDR3 sequence (DNA): TGTGCCAGCAGCCCCCAGACCGGGGCCAACGTCCTGACTTTC. Protein product: CASSPQTGANVLTF.

The chain couples TRBV11-3 to TRBJ2-2, with D hard to call. CDR3 length equals 15 residues. Germline CDR1 and CDR2: SGHNT and YENEEA. Trimming cost V 5 bases and J 11 bases, with 21 bases left between them. CDR3 protein: CASSPYLGHQIELFF. The CDR3 region has the DNA TGTGCCAGCAGCCCATACTTAGGGCATCAGATCGAGCTGTTTTTT.